These T cell receptor beta chains were read from a single sample in a study of blood T cell repertoires in COVID-19. The method was immunoSEQ multiplex PCR; TCRdb's version includes in-frame clones alone and lacks a portion of them. The sample records about 190,000 clones, about 88% being singletons. Material: peripheral blood. These receptors originate from a man aged 25-45 years with acute or convalescent COVID-19. Both conserved end residues are part of each CDR3. Each record gives: V gene, clone size, D gene, J gene, CDR3 length, CDR3 protein, CDR3 DNA. D genes are given only for firm matches. Clone size is given for some rows only: seen once, a few or many times, or a class if the clone is expanded.

TRBV27	NA	TRBD1	TRBJ1-4	14	CASSSNRGGEKLFF	TGTGCCAGCAGTTCAAACAGGGGGGGCGAAAAACTGTTTTTT
TRBV27	NA	NA	TRBJ2-7	14	CASRTRFSSYEQYF	TGTGCCAGCAGGACCAGGTTTAGCTCCTACGAGCAGTACTTC
TRBV28	NA	TRBD1	TRBJ2-1	14	CASRGQGALWEQFF	TGTGCCAGCAGGGGACAGGGGGCGCTTTGGGAGCAGTTCTTC
TRBV2	NA	TRBD1	TRBJ1-4	14	CAANPGTGDEKLFF	TGTGCCGCCAACCCCGGGACAGGGGACGAAAAACTGTTTTTT
TRBV5-1	NA	NA	TRBJ1-4	14	CASSVDSPNEKLFF	TGCGCCAGCAGCGTGGACAGCCCTAATGAAAAACTGTTTTTT
TRBV2	NA	NA	TRBJ1-5	15	CASSAHRQSNQPQHF	TGTGCCAGCAGTGCTCACCGACAGTCAAATCAGCCCCAGCATTTT
TRBV3-1/TRBV3-2	NA	TRBD2	TRBJ2-3	15	CASSPIRGGGDTQYF	TGTGCCAGCAGCCCCATACGGGGGGGAGGAGATACGCAGTATTTT
TRBV10-3	NA	NA	TRBJ2-3	12	CAISESIDTQYF	TGTGCCATCAGTGAGTCTATTGATACGCAGTATTTT
TRBV14	NA	TRBD1	TRBJ2-7	15	CASSQKVGQIYEQYF	TGTGCCAGCAGCCAAAAAGTGGGACAGATCTACGAGCAGTACTTC
TRBV3-1/TRBV3-2	NA	TRBD2	TRBJ2-2	15	CASSQLSGGTGELFF	TGTGCCAGCAGCCAACTTAGCGGGGGAACCGGGGAGCTGTTTTTT
TRBV5-4	NA	TRBD2	TRBJ2-1	15	CASRPGTSVYNEQFF	TGTGCCAGCAGACCCGGGACTAGCGTTTACAATGAGCAGTTCTTC
TRBV6-5	NA	TRBD1	TRBJ2-7	13	CASSSRQGDEQYF	TGTGCCAGCAGTAGCCGACAGGGGGACGAGCAGTACTTC
TRBV6-5	NA	TRBD1	TRBJ1-2	13	CASRQTGYYGYTF	TGTGCCAGCAGACAGACAGGGTACTATGGCTACACCTTC
TRBV28	NA	TRBD2	TRBJ2-7	15	CASSLSTSGRGEQYF	TGTGCCAGCAGTTTAAGCACTAGCGGTCGGGGCGAGCAGTACTTC
TRBV2	NA	NA	TRBJ2-1	10	CASTSHEQFF	TGTGCCAGCACTAGCCATGAGCAGTTCTTC
TRBV19	NA	TRBD1	TRBJ1-3	19	CASSILGQGASSSGNTIYF	TGTGCCAGTAGTATATTGGGACAGGGGGCATCGAGCTCTGGAAACACCATATATTTT
TRBV6-2/TRBV6-3	NA	NA	TRBJ2-7	13	CASSPPGRIEQYF	TGTGCCAGCAGTCCCCCAGGTCGAATCGAGCAGTACTTC
TRBV11-2	NA	NA	TRBJ1-3	17	CASSFPVKGGAGNTIYF	TGTGCCAGCAGCTTCCCGGTTAAGGGAGGCGCTGGAAACACCATATATTTT
TRBV7-9	NA	TRBD1	TRBJ1-5	14	CASSPDRGNQPQHF	TGTGCCAGCAGCCCCGACAGGGGCAATCAGCCCCAGCATTTT
TRBV28	NA	NA	TRBJ1-1	11	CASSARTEAFF	TGTGCCAGCAGTGCCAGGACTGAAGCTTTCTTT
TRBV7-3	NA	TRBD2	TRBJ2-4	17	CASSPFGLAGGRGIQYF	TGTGCCAGCAGCCCATTCGGACTAGCGGGAGGGCGGGGCATTCAGTACTTC
TRBV28	NA	NA	TRBJ1-2	13	CASSLLGVLGYTF	TGTGCCAGCAGTTTACTTGGAGTACTTGGCTACACCTTC
TRBV27	NA	TRBD2	TRBJ2-5	18	CASSFSPPGREGHETQYF	TGTGCCAGCAGTTTTTCTCCCCCAGGGCGGGAGGGCCATGAGACCCAGTACTTC
TRBV11-2	few	NA	TRBJ2-1	15	CASSFAGRTYNEQFF	TGTGCCAGCAGCTTTGCGGGGAGAACCTACAATGAGCAGTTCTTC
TRBV6-2/TRBV6-3	once	NA	TRBJ1-1	17	CASSYSAVLARYTEAFF	TGTGCCAGCAGTTACTCGGCAGTGTTGGCAAGATACACTGAAGCTTTCTTT
TRBV3-1/TRBV3-2	NA	NA	TRBJ2-7	12	CASRNGVYEQYF	TGTGCCAGCAGAAACGGGGTCTACGAGCAGTACTTC
TRBV6-5	NA	TRBD1	TRBJ1-3	16	CASSSLQGITGNTIYF	TGTGCCAGCAGTTCCTTACAGGGGATAACTGGAAACACCATATATTTT
TRBV28	NA	TRBD2	TRBJ2-7	14	CASRPGLAGYEQYF	TGTGCCAGCAGGCCGGGACTAGCGGGATACGAGCAGTACTTC